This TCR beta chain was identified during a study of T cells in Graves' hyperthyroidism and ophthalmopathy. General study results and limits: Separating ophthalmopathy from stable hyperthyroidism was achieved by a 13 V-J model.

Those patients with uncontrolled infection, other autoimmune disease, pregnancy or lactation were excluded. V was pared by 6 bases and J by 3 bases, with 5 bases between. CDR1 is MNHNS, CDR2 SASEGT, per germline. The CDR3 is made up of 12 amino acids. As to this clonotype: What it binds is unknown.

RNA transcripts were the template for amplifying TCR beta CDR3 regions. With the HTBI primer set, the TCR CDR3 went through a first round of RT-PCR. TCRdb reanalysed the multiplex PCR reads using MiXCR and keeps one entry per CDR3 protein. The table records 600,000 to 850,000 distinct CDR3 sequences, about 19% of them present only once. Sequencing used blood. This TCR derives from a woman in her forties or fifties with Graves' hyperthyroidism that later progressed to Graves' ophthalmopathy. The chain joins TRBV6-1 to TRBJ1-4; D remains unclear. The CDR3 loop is CASRRANEKLFF. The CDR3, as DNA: TGTGCCAGCAGGCGGGCTAATGAAAAACTGTTTTTT.